Each of the 3 T cell receptor beta chains below was sequenced from the same sample in a study of T-cell memory formation after mild COVID-19 (dated by TCRdb to the early 2020s). Receptor libraries were prepared by 5' RACE. The listed sequencing device is Illumina NovaSeq 6000. Clones were called with MiXCR by TCRdb after fastp trimmed the public reads at Q25, and only in-frame beta chains were retained. Rows with a matching CDR3 protein are joined into one entry that keeps the most common DNA and genes. For this sample there are about 430,000 distinct CDR3 sequences; roughly 18% appear just once. The top ten clones comprise about a fifth of the sample. Specimen: PBMCs or a T cell subset sorted from them (not recorded which). These receptors came from a man between 18 and 29 years old who had mild COVID-19 (a few samples of this study predate the infection). The sample titles of this study are shuffled in the database, so cell type and time point are left out; the donor was told from shared clones.

This sequence joins TRBV6-5 and TRBJ2-7; 8 positions agree with TRBD1. The CDR3 totals 14 residues. The germline V gene has CDR1 MNHEY and CDR2 SVGAGI. The V gene end was trimmed by 2 bases and the J gene end by 3 bases; junction bases not matched to a gene: 3. As DNA, the CDR3 is TGTGCCAGCAGTTACGCGGGACAGGACTACGAGCAGTACTTC. Amino acid sequence: CASSYAGQDYEQYF.

The chain employs TRBV27 and TRBJ2-1; TRBD1 matches at 7 bases. The CDR3 runs 14 residues. In germline, CDR1 is MNHEY, CDR2 SMNVEV (reference sequence). The V segment lost 4 bases and the J segment 6 bases; nucleotides outside the gene matches: 6. In nucleotides, the CDR3 is TGTGCCAGCAGTTCCCTGACAGGGATCAATGAGCAGTTCTTC. It encodes CASSSLTGINEQFF.

This clonotype has only a few counts. The chain recombines TRBV7-9 with TRBJ1-1; no clear D. The CDR3 extends over 13 amino acids. CDR1 and CDR2 from the germline V gene are SEHNR and FQNEAQ (reference sequence). The V end lost 5 bases, the J end lost 7 bases, and 14 bases lay between the germline ends. This chain's CDR3 is CASSPLSLSEAFF. DNA of the CDR3: TGTGCCAGCAGCCCACTCTCCCTGAGTGAAGCTTTCTTT.